Below are 18 T cell receptor beta chains sequenced from a single sample in a study of T cell responses to AZD1222 COVID-19 vaccine. Sequencing was performed with immunoSEQ multiplex PCR; in TCRdb, only in-frame clones are kept and a portion is missing. The sample contains around 88,000 clones, 85% to 90% of which appear only once. This specimen consisted of peripheral blood, obtained on day 0 of AZD1222 vaccination. These receptors came from an adult in good health.

The chain combines TRBV6-5 with TRBJ1-4; 8 bases are a match to TRBD1. J was trimmed by 5 bases and V by 4 bases; bases with no gene match: 6. CDR3 length: 15 residues. CDR1 and CDR2 (germline): MNHEY, SVGAGI. The CDR3 reads CASSFRTGLNEKLFF. As DNA, the CDR3 is TGTGCCAGCAGTTTTAGGACAGGGTTAAATGAAAAACTGTTTTTT.

The genes are TRBV6-4 and TRBJ1-5; possible D gene TRBD1, 5 bases. Germline V gene sequence: CDR1 MRHNA, CDR2 SNTAGT. The CDR3 contains 17 residues. Trimming took off 3 bases at V and 7 bases at J, with 22 bases between the two ends. CDR3 sequence reads: CASSEVRQPPAWQPQHF. The DNA of the CDR3 is TGTGCCAGCAGTGAGGTTCGACAGCCCCCCGCTTGGCAGCCCCAGCATTTT.

This chain connects TRBV5-5 to TRBJ2-7; D is undetermined. Germline assignment: CDR1 SGHKS and CDR2 YYEKEE (reference sequence). This CDR3 is built from 14 residues. Trimming took off 3 bases at V and 3 bases at J, with 13 bases between the two ends. This CDR3 reads CASSSFLDDYEQYF. The CDR3 DNA follows: TGTGCCAGCAGCTCCTTCCTTGACGACTACGAGCAGTACTTC.

The V call is TRBV13, the J call TRBJ1-2; TRBD1 matches at 8 bases. J lost 5 bases, V lost 5 bases, and 7 bases had no gene match. CDR1 and CDR2 from the germline V gene are PRHDT and FYEKMQ (reference sequence). This CDR3 region has 14 residues. CDR3 nucleotides: TGTGCCAGCAGCCTGGGACAGGCGATTTATGGCTACACCTTC. It translates to CASSLGQAIYGYTF.

The chain uses TRBV5-1 and TRBJ2-1; D is ambiguous. CDR3 length: 13 amino acids. The V gene lost 0 bases and the J gene lost 5 bases, with 6 bases spanning the gap. Per the germline V gene, CDR1 is SGHRS and CDR2 is YFSETQ. CDR3 DNA sequence: TGCGCCAGCAGCTTGGACAGCAACAATGAGCAGTTCTTC. This codes for CASSLDSNNEQFF. The whole variable domain, remainder taken from reference TRBV5-1 and TRBJ2-1, is KAGVTQTPRYLIKTRGQQVTLSCSPISGHRSVSWYQQTPGQGLQFLFEYFSETQRNKGNFPGRFSGRQFSNSRSEMNVSTLELGDSALYLCASSLDSNNEQFFGPGTRLTVL.

CDR3: CASSLQMNTEAFF. The CDR3, as DNA: TGTGCCAGCAGCTTGCAGATGAACACTGAAGCTTTCTTT. This chain joins TRBV5-4 and TRBJ1-1, with unresolved D. The CDR3 extends over 13 amino acids. Trimming took 1 base from V and 0 from J, leaving 4 bases between them. The germline gives CDR1 SGHNT, CDR2 YYREEE (reference sequence).

The chain has TRBV5-1 and TRBJ2-7; D is perhaps TRBD1 (6 bases). Germline lookup yields CDR1 SGHRS and CDR2 YFSETQ. The CDR3 runs to 14 residues. The V and J ends lost 4 bases and 3 bases respectively, with 14 bases between them. CDR3 residues: CASSPAGQIYEQYF. The CDR3 DNA reads TGCGCCAGCAGCCCGGCCGGACAGATCTACGAGCAGTACTTC. Full variable domain (rest looked up from reference TRBV5-1 and TRBJ2-7): KAGVTQTPRYLIKTRGQQVTLSCSPISGHRSVSWYQQTPGQGLQFLFEYFSETQRNKGNFPGRFSGRQFSNSRSEMNVSTLELGDSALYLCASSPAGQIYEQYFGPGTRLTVT.

This chain connects TRBV27 to TRBJ2-1; TRBD1 matches at 8 bases. CDR3 size: 12 residues. The V segment lost 3 bases and the J segment 10 bases; nucleotides outside the gene matches: 2. Germline assignment: CDR1 MNHEY and CDR2 SMNVEV (reference sequence). In DNA form, the CDR3 reads TGTGCCAGCAGTTTTACAGGGGGGGAGCAGTTCTTC. Its translation is CASSFTGGEQFF.

The V and J genes are TRBV19 and TRBJ2-2; D is possibly TRBD1 (7 bases). The CDR3 contains 14 residues. Trimming took off 5 bases at V and 6 bases at J, with 13 bases between the two ends. Germline V gene data show CDR1 as LNHDA and CDR2 as SQIVND (reference sequence). CDR3 nucleotide sequence: TGTGCCAGTAGTTCCCAGGGGGGCTCCGGGGAGCTGTTTTTT. Translated, it gives CASSSQGGSGELFF.

This chain links TRBV5-6 with TRBJ1-4, with D maybe TRBD1 (5 bases). V dropped 4 bases and J dropped 4 bases, with 14 bases sitting between them. CDR3 length: 15 residues. The germline CDR1 and CDR2 sequences are SGHDT and YYEEEE. This CDR3 reads CASSRGTGGNEKLFF. The CDR3 nucleotides read TGTGCCAGCAGCAGAGGGACTGGGGGTAATGAAAAACTGTTTTTT.

This sequence joins TRBV3-1 (or the pseudogene TRBV3-2) and TRBJ2-5; D possibly matches TRBD1 or TRBD2 (6 bases each). In germline, CDR1 is LGHDT, CDR2 YNNKEL (reference sequence). Trimming left V 2 bases short and J 1 base short, with 14 bases between. The CDR3 spans 16 residues. The CDR3 sequence: CASSQKGGKGQETQYF. DNA of the CDR3: TGTGCCAGCAGCCAAAAAGGGGGGAAGGGCCAAGAGACCCAGTACTTC.

The rearrangement joins TRBV29-1 to TRBJ2-5; D perhaps matches TRBD1 (6 bases). The CDR3 spans 13 residues. Germline lookup yields CDR1 SQVTM and CDR2 ANQGSEA. V was trimmed by 7 bases and J by 4 bases, leaving 16 bases between them. CDR3 DNA: TGCAGCGCCTTCAGGGGTGAAGGAGAGACCCAGTACTTC. As protein: CSAFRGEGETQYF.

Only one count was recorded for this clone. The DNA for the CDR3 is TGTGCCTGGCCGGGACGGAAAAACACCGGGGAGCTGTTTTTT. This gives the protein CAWPGRKNTGELFF. The rearrangement links TRBV30 to TRBJ2-2; D possibly uses TRBD1 or TRBD2 (5 bases each). Germline lookup yields CDR1 GTSNPN and CDR2 SVGIG (reference sequence). V was clipped by 5 bases and J by 2 bases, with 12 bases between them. This CDR3 spans 14 amino acids.

The chain carries TRBV28 and TRBJ1-2; TRBD1 matches at 8 bases. This CDR3 has 14 residues. Germline V gene data show CDR1 as MDHEN and CDR2 as SYDVKM. Losses at the gene ends were 6 bases for V and 8 bases for J; bases not matched to a gene: 11. CDR3 amino acids: CASSPGQGAWGYTF. The CDR3 nucleotides are TGTGCCAGCAGCCCTGGGCAGGGGGCCTGGGGCTACACCTTC.

This clone has just one count. CDR3: CAISSTGTSGITDTQYF. The CDR3 nucleotides read TGTGCCATCAGCTCTACCGGGACTAGCGGTATCACAGATACGCAGTATTTT. This sequence joins TRBV10-3 and TRBJ2-3; 11 bases are shared with TRBD2. CDR1 ENHRY and CDR2 SYGVKD come from the germline V gene. V was clipped by 6 bases and J by 2 bases; unmatched bases: 10. The CDR3 runs 17 residues.

This clone was seen a single time. This rearrangement joins TRBV10-3 to TRBJ1-1; D perhaps matches TRBD1 (5 bases). Trimming removed 4 bases at V and 4 bases at J, with 10 bases between. The germline gives CDR1 ENHRY, CDR2 SYGVKD. The CDR3 consists of 13 residues. CDR3 sequence reads: CAISAMGGTEAFF. The CDR3 DNA reads as TGTGCCATCAGTGCAATGGGGGGCACTGAAGCTTTCTTT.

The sample holds one count of this clone. This chain links TRBV27 with TRBJ1-2; 9 nucleotides align to TRBD1. V dropped 4 bases and J dropped 7; count of bases not matched to a gene: 4. Per germline, CDR1 MNHEY and CDR2 SMNVEV (reference sequence). The CDR3 consists of 13 residues. The CDR3 DNA sequence: TGTGCCAGCAGTTCAACAGGGGGCCCTGGCTACACCTTC. Translated: CASSSTGGPGYTF.

The J gene is TRBJ1-1, the V gene TRBV6-5; perhaps TRBD1 as D (5 bases). The germline V gene encodes CDR1 MNHEY and CDR2 SVGAGI. The CDR3 spans 13 residues. Between the trimmed V and J ends, which lost 6 bases and 3 bases, there was a span of 11 bases. In DNA form, the CDR3 reads TGTGCCAGCAGAAAGTGGGACGACACTGAAGCTTTCTTT. This sequence encodes CASRKWDDTEAFF.